The 16 T cell receptor beta chains listed next were all sequenced from one sample in a study of blood T cell repertoires in COVID-19. TCRdb keeps only in-frame clones here, not all; method: immunoSEQ multiplex PCR. The table lists 150,000 to 200,000 clones, 70% to 90% of them singletons. The sequencing input was peripheral blood. The receptors shown here come from a man in his 70s with active or convalescent COVID-19.

This chain links TRBV12-3 or TRBV12-4 with TRBJ2-7; D unclear. This CDR3 region has 11 residues. The V end was cut by 9 bases, the J end by 4 bases, with 10 bases between. The chain's CDR3 is CASMAFYEQYF. CDR3 DNA: TGTGCCAGTATGGCTTTTTACGAGCAGTACTTC.

The chain couples TRBV5-6 to TRBJ2-2; 7 positions agree with TRBD1. The CDR3 extends over 14 amino acids. Germline V lookup: CDR1 SGHDT, CDR2 YYEEEE. Trimming removed 4 bases from V and 6 bases from J; junction bases left unmatched: 6. The CDR3 DNA is TGTGCCAGCAGCCCCAGACAGGGAGCCGGGGAGCTGTTTTTT. It encodes CASSPRQGAGELFF.

This chain uses TRBV6-2 or TRBV6-3 with TRBJ2-2; 9 bases align to TRBD2. Germline values: CDR1 MNHEY, CDR2 SVGEGT. V gave up 5 bases and J gave up 2 bases; unmatched junction bases: 9. The CDR3 is 17 amino acids. The CDR3 region is CASSAATSGQNTGELFF. CDR3 nucleotides: TGTGCCAGCAGTGCCGCGACTAGCGGCCAAAACACCGGGGAGCTGTTTTTT.

This chain connects TRBV5-6 to TRBJ2-7; 7 bases match TRBD1. CDR1 and CDR2 from the germline V gene are SGHDT and YYEEEE. The ends lost 2 bases at V and 1 base at J; junction bases unmatched: 3. The CDR3 runs 14 residues. This CDR3 is CASSFGQVSYEQYF. The CDR3 DNA reads TGTGCCAGCAGCTTTGGACAGGTATCCTACGAGCAGTACTTC. The full variable domain, rest sourced from reference TRBV5-6 and TRBJ2-7, is DAGVTQSPTHLIKTRGQQVTLRCSPKSGHDTVSWYQQALGQGPQFIFQYYEEEERQRGNFPDRFSGHQFPNYSSELNVNALLLGDSALYLCASSFGQVSYEQYFGPGTRLTVT.

This rearrangement joins TRBV29-1 to TRBJ2-2; TRBD1 aligns across 7 bases. Germline V gene sequence: CDR1 SQVTM, CDR2 ANQGSEA. There are 14 residues in the CDR3. V gave up 3 bases and J gave up 0 bases; unmatched junction bases: 1. CDR3 region: CSVDRGTNTGELFF. DNA of the CDR3: TGCAGCGTTGACAGGGGGACGAACACCGGGGAGCTGTTTTTT.

The gene calls are TRBV30 and TRBJ1-6; TRBD1 matches 8 bases. The germline CDR1 and CDR2 sequences are GTSNPN and SVGIG (reference sequence). V lost 1 base and J lost 10; bases outside the gene matches: 3. The CDR3 contains 13 residues. The CDR3 region has the DNA TGTGCCTGGAGTGGGACAGGGCACTCACCCCTCCACTTT. Protein: CAWSGTGHSPLHF.

The CDR3 DNA is TGTGCCAGCAGCTTAGGGACAGGGGTTGAGCAGTTCTTC. As protein: CASSLGTGVEQFF. The chain employs TRBV13 and TRBJ2-1; TRBD1 matches at 8 bases. The CDR3 runs to 13 residues. With V trimmed by 0 bases and J by 9 bases, 1 base remained unmatched. Germline V gene sequence: CDR1 PRHDT, CDR2 FYEKMQ (reference sequence). Variable domain in full (rest from reference TRBV13 and TRBJ2-1): AAGVIQSPRHLIKEKRETATLKCYPIPRHDTVYWYQQGPGQDPQFLISFYEKMQSDKGSIPDRFSAQQFSDYHSELNMSSLELGDSALYFCASSLGTGVEQFFGPGTRLTVL.

This clone was seen only once. The J gene is TRBJ2-5, the V gene TRBV4-1; D possibly corresponds to TRBD1 (5 bases). This CDR3 contains 15 residues. Germline V gene sequence: CDR1 MGHRA, CDR2 YSYEKL. V was trimmed by 0 bases and J by 5 bases, leaving 13 bases between them. CDR3 sequence (DNA): TGCGCCAGCAGCCAAGAGCGTTGGGGCGGCGAGACCCAGTACTTC. The encoded protein is CASSQERWGGETQYF.

This clone was seen just once. The chain links TRBV3-1 (or the pseudogene TRBV3-2) to TRBJ2-7, with TRBD1 matching over 9 bases. The V gene end was trimmed by 2 bases and the J gene end by 4 bases; junction bases not matched to a gene: 9. The germline V gene encodes CDR1 LGHDT and CDR2 YNNKEL (reference sequence). This CDR3 spans 16 amino acids. The CDR3 loop is CASSQSRTGARYEQYF. The CDR3 region has the DNA TGTGCCAGCAGCCAATCCAGGACAGGGGCGAGGTACGAGCAGTACTTC.

V gene TRBV10-3 combines with J gene TRBJ1-2; possibly TRBD1 for D (5 bases). This CDR3 is built from 16 residues. Between the trimmed V and J ends, which lost 3 bases and 2 bases, there was a span of 16 bases. CDR1 is ENHRY, CDR2 SYGVKD, per germline. The CDR3 region is CAISDHRGGLNYGYTF. CDR3 bases: TGTGCCATCAGTGACCATCGCGGGGGTTTGAACTATGGCTACACCTTC.

The V gene is TRBV28, the J gene TRBJ1-2; a possible D gene is TRBD1 (6 bases). CDR1 and CDR2 (germline): MDHEN, SYDVKM. V was shortened by 2 bases and J by 4 bases, with 20 bases between the two germline ends. The CDR3 runs to 17 residues. The CDR3 sequence: CASSLAYRASIGYGYTF. DNA of the CDR3: TGTGCCAGCAGTTTAGCCTACAGGGCGTCGATTGGCTATGGCTACACCTTC.

The V gene is TRBV28, the J gene TRBJ2-3; tentative D call: TRBD1 (6 bases). Per germline, CDR1 MDHEN and CDR2 SYDVKM. V was clipped by 3 bases and J by 0 bases, with 13 bases between them. CDR3 size: 16 residues. DNA for the CDR3: TGTGCCAGCAGTTTCGCCGGGACATCGAGCACAGATACGCAGTATTTT. Protein: CASSFAGTSSTDTQYF. Complete variable domain (other parts from reference TRBV28 and TRBJ2-3): DVKVTQSSRYLVKRTGEKVFLECVQDMDHENMFWYRQDPGLGLRLIYFSYDVKMKEKGDIPEGYSVSREKKERFSLILESASTNQTSMYLCASSFAGTSSTDTQYFGPGTRLTVL.

This rearrangement joins TRBV28 to TRBJ2-3; tentative D call: TRBD2 (6 bases). In germline, CDR1 is MDHEN, CDR2 SYDVKM. The CDR3 extends over 16 amino acids. The V end was cut by 6 bases, the J end by 0 bases, with 16 bases between. CDR3 sequence reads: CASRSGFYPSTDTQYF. The CDR3, as DNA: TGTGCCAGCAGGAGCGGGTTCTATCCTAGCACAGATACGCAGTATTTT.

The chain employs TRBV2 and TRBJ2-7; 8 bases line up with TRBD1. Trimming removed 5 bases from V and 2 bases from J; junction bases left unmatched: 5. CDR3 size: 14 residues. Germline CDR1 is SNHLY and CDR2 is FYNNEI. CDR3 region: CASSMGQVTYEQYF. CDR3 bases: TGTGCCAGCAGTATGGGACAGGTTACCTACGAGCAGTACTTC.

The table lists this clone with a few counts. This chain joins TRBV4-3 and TRBJ2-7; 8 nucleotides line up with TRBD1. Germline CDR1 and CDR2: LGHNA and YSLEER. The V and J ends lost 0 bases and 6 bases, in that order; junction bases with no gene match: 4. The CDR3 is 14 amino acids. CDR3 in DNA: TGCGCCAGCAGCCAAGATACAGGGGGAGGCGAGCAGTACTTC. This codes for CASSQDTGGGEQYF.

This chain joins TRBV18 and TRBJ1-2; D gene unclear. Trimming stripped 2 bases from V and 2 bases from J, with 9 bases between. CDR1 and CDR2 from the germline V gene are KGHSH and LQKENI. The CDR3 spans 14 residues. The CDR3 spells CASSPSPGNYGYTF. The CDR3 DNA is TGTGCCAGCTCACCAAGTCCCGGGAACTATGGCTACACCTTC.